The 20 T cell receptor beta chains below come from one sample, sequenced in a study of T cells after yellow fever vaccination (dated by TCRdb to about 2019). Taken with the paper, the label for treatment or condition translates to: live attenuated yellow fever vaccine strain. Libraries were prepared through 5' RACE. TCRdb records Illumina HiSeq 2500 as the sequencer. TCRdb trimmed the raw reads at Q25, called clones with MiXCR and kept productive beta chains. Rows are combined by CDR3 protein, so each entry shows the most common genes and DNA. This sample comprises more than 450,000 distinct CDR3 sequences, roughly 22% of them detected only once. The ten largest clones add up to around 17% of the sample. This sample comprised PBMCs, obtained 21 days after the first yellow fever vaccination. The receptors stem from a man aged 18 to 29 who received the YFV17D yellow fever vaccine.

This chain uses TRBV28 with TRBJ2-3; TRBD1 matches at 11 bases. CDR3 length: 16 residues. V lost 5 bases to trimming and J lost 6 bases; unmatched junction nucleotides: 10. Germline CDR1 and CDR2: MDHEN and SYDVKM. The CDR3 coding sequence is TGTGCCAGCAGTCCTAATGGACAGGGGGCTATGGATACGCAGTATTTT. Its translation: CASSPNGQGAMDTQYF.

The J gene is TRBJ1-1, the V gene TRBV10-3; D is uncertain. This CDR3 comprises 14 residues. V was pared by 2 bases and J by 4 bases, with 11 bases between. Germline V gene sequence: CDR1 ENHRY, CDR2 SYGVKD. CDR3 region: CAISEGRLGTEAFF. CDR3 bases: TGTGCCATCAGTGAGGGAAGGTTAGGCACTGAAGCTTTCTTT.

There are a few counts of this clonotype. The chain uses TRBV15 and TRBJ2-5; D gene ambiguous. V shed 0 bases and J shed 5 bases, with 10 bases lying between them. Germline assignment: CDR1 LNHNV and CDR2 YYDKDF (reference sequence). This CDR3 has 14 residues. CDR3 sequence reads: CATSREGGRETQYF. CDR3 nucleotide sequence: TGTGCCACCAGCAGAGAGGGTGGACGGGAGACCCAGTACTTC.

This clonotype was detected only a few times. This chain's CDR3 is CASSPIINTEAFF. The CDR3 DNA reads TGTGCCAGCAGCCCGATTATAAACACTGAAGCTTTCTTT. The chain carries TRBV7-9 and TRBJ1-1, with unresolved D. CDR3 size: 13 residues. V dropped 5 bases and J dropped 2 bases, with 9 bases sitting between them. The germline V gene has CDR1 SEHNR and CDR2 FQNEAQ (reference sequence).

This clonotype was observed a handful of times. This chain connects TRBV4-3 to TRBJ2-3, with a tentative D call TRBD1 (6 bases). Germline V gives CDR1 LGHNA, CDR2 YSLEER. V dropped 1 base and J dropped 0 bases, with 11 bases sitting between them. The CDR3 length is 16 residues. DNA for the CDR3: TGCGCCAGCAGCCAAGGCAGGGGACGAAGCACAGATACGCAGTATTTT. It encodes CASSQGRGRSTDTQYF.

The V and J genes are TRBV7-2 and TRBJ2-5; 12 bases fit TRBD2. The CDR3 loop spans 17 amino acids. CDR1 is SGHTA and CDR2 is FQGNSA in the germline V gene. The ends lost 1 base at V and 3 bases at J; junction bases unmatched: 6. DNA of the CDR3: TGTGCCAGCAGCTTAGTAGTGCTAGCGGGGGGGGAAGAGACCCAGTACTTC. This encodes CASSLVVLAGGEETQYF.

The chain is built from TRBV6-2 or TRBV6-3 and TRBJ2-5; D ambiguous. This CDR3 has 13 residues. Per the germline V gene, CDR1 is MNHEY and CDR2 is SVGEGT. With 4 bases removed from V and 2 bases from J, the gap between germline ends came to 8 bases. The DNA of the CDR3 is TGTGCCAGCAGTTCTTCCGAGCAAGAGACCCAGTACTTC. It is translated as CASSSSEQETQYF.

This rearrangement joins TRBV20-1 to TRBJ1-4; 8 bases map to TRBD1. Germline V gene lookup returns CDR1 DFQATT and CDR2 SNEGSKA (reference sequence). CDR3 length: 15 residues. V was clipped by 6 bases and J by 5 bases; unmatched bases: 11. The CDR3 loop is CSASVGQGGNEKLFF. The CDR3 region has the DNA TGCAGTGCCTCCGTTGGACAGGGCGGGAATGAAAAACTGTTTTTT.

This clonotype was seen only a few times. The chain employs TRBV20-1 and TRBJ2-7, with D perhaps matching TRBD1 or TRBD2 (6 bases each). The V and J ends lost 6 bases and 2 bases respectively, with 11 bases between them. Germline lookup yields CDR1 DFQATT and CDR2 SNEGSKA (reference sequence). The CDR3 runs 12 residues. The CDR3 region has the DNA TGCAGTGCACGGGGGCCCCCCTACGAGCAGTACTTC. This encodes CSARGPPYEQYF.

The chain uses TRBV10-2 and TRBJ2-7; 10 bases align to TRBD1. The CDR3 length is 14 residues. Looked up from germline, CDR1 is WSHSY and CDR2 is SAAADI. After removal of 5 bases from V and 5 bases from J, the junction contained 6 bases not matched to a gene. The CDR3 DNA reads as TGCGCCAGCAGTAACACCGGGACAGGGGACGAGCAGTACTTC. Translating it yields CASSNTGTGDEQYF.

The V call is TRBV29-1, the J call TRBJ2-5, with 8 bases lining up with TRBD2. Germline V CDR1 and CDR2: SQVTM, ANQGSEA. This CDR3 is 14 amino acids long. Trimming cost V 5 bases and J 3 bases; bases outside gene matches: 8. This CDR3 reads CSVSGTSVKETQYF. CDR3 nucleotides: TGCAGCGTTTCCGGGACTAGTGTAAAAGAGACCCAGTACTTC.

The chain couples TRBV20-1 to TRBJ2-5; 7 bases map to TRBD1. The ends lost 0 bases at V and 4 bases at J; junction bases unmatched: 8. The CDR3 runs to 15 residues. The V gene's germline CDR1 is DFQATT and CDR2 SNEGSKA (reference sequence). The CDR3: CSARESKGAIETQYF. DNA of the CDR3: TGCAGTGCTAGAGAGTCCAAGGGGGCGATAGAGACCCAGTACTTC.

This chain joins TRBV27 and TRBJ2-2, with TRBD2 matching over 9 bases. Germline loops: CDR1 MNHEY, CDR2 SMNVEV (reference sequence). The V gene end was trimmed by 3 bases and the J gene end by 6 bases; junction bases not matched to a gene: 5. This CDR3 comprises 15 residues. The CDR3 loop reads CASSFSGGSPGELFF. The CDR3 DNA reads TGTGCCAGCAGTTTTAGCGGGGGCTCTCCCGGGGAGCTGTTTTTT.

This clonotype showed up just a few times. The chain joins TRBV7-9 to TRBJ2-1; 8 bases map to TRBD1. Trimming removed 3 bases from V and 2 bases from J; junction bases left unmatched: 6. Germline CDR1 and CDR2: SEHNR and FQNEAQ (reference sequence). The CDR3 has 16 amino acids. The CDR3 nucleotides are TGTGCCAGCAGCTTCAAGGACAGGGCGGCCTACAATGAGCAGTTCTTC. Translation gives CASSFKDRAAYNEQFF.

This clonotype was recorded many times. J is TRBJ1-2 and V is TRBV5-6; D is unclear. The V end lost 5 bases, the J end lost 8 bases, and 10 bases lay between the germline ends. Germline CDR1 is SGHDT and CDR2 is YYEEEE. CDR3 size: 11 residues. In DNA, the CDR3 is TGTGCCAGCAGTTTGAGATACGGCTACACCTTC. Translation: CASSLRYGYTF.

The chain couples TRBV20-1 to TRBJ1-5; TRBD1 might be the D (5 bases). The germline CDR1 and CDR2 sequences are DFQATT and SNEGSKA (reference sequence). The germline V and J ends were trimmed by 1 base and 6 bases, with 13 bases remaining between them. The CDR3 contains 14 residues. CDR3 nucleotide sequence: TGCAGTGCTAGAGTGGGGGGTCCTGCTCAGCCCCAGCATTTT. It is translated as CSARVGGPAQPQHF.

This clonotype was seen only a few times. This chain links TRBV12-3 or TRBV12-4 with TRBJ2-5; 8 bases are a match to TRBD1. J gave up 4 bases and V 6 bases, and 4 bases lay outside the gene matches. The CDR3 spans 13 residues. For the CDR3, the DNA is TGTGCCAGCAGGTTAACAGGGGGAGAGACCCAGTACTTC. Encoded protein: CASRLTGGETQYF.

V is TRBV28 and J is TRBJ1-1, with D perhaps matching TRBD1 (6 bases). With 2 bases removed from V and 1 base from J, the gap between germline ends came to 20 bases. Germline V gene sequence: CDR1 MDHEN, CDR2 SYDVKM. CDR3 size: 18 residues. The CDR3 here is CASSLPPLRGARNTEAFF. The CDR3 DNA follows: TGTGCCAGCAGTTTACCGCCGCTAAGGGGGGCACGGAACACTGAAGCTTTCTTT.

The CDR3 bases are TGTGCCAGCAGCTTAGTGACATACGGCTCCTACGAGCAGTACTTC. Protein product: CASSLVTYGSYEQYF. V usage is TRBV7-2 and J usage is TRBJ2-7; D is undetermined. Trimming shortened V by 1 base and J by 0 bases, and 10 bases separated the two germline ends. Germline V gene lookup returns CDR1 SGHTA and CDR2 FQGNSA. The CDR3 has 15 amino acids.

This clonotype was detected only a few times. DNA of the CDR3: TGTGCCAGCAGCTTAAACGCCGGGGGGGGGTCCTACAATGAGCAGTTCTTC. Its protein is CASSLNAGGGSYNEQFF. The V gene is TRBV7-3, the J gene TRBJ2-1, with 8 nucleotides matching TRBD2. In germline, CDR1 is SGHTA, CDR2 FQGTGA. This CDR3 contains 17 residues. Trimming removed 1 base from V and 1 base from J; junction bases left unmatched: 6. The full variable domain, in which reference TRBV7-3 and TRBJ2-1 provide the parts outside the CDR3, is GAGVSQTPSNKVTEKGKYVELRCDPISGHTALYWYRQSLGQGPEFLIYFQGTGAADDSGLPNDRFFAVRPEGSVSTLKIQRTERGDSAVYLCASSLNAGGGSYNEQFFGPGTRLTVL.